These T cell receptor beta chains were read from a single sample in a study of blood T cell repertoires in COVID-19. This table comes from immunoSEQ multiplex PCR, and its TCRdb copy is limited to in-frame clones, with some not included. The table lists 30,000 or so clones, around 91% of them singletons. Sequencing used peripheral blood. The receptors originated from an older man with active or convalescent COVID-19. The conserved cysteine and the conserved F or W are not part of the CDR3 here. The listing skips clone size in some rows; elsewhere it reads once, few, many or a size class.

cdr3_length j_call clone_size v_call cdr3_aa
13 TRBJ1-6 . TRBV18 ASSTDRVPHSPLH
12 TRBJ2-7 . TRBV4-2 ASSPGQGFYEQY
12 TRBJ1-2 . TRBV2 ASSEVATGGPRT
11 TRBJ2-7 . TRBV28 AARRGFSYEQY
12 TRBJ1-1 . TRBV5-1 ASSSLLGETEAF
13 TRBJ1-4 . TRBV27 ASSSPGARSEKLF
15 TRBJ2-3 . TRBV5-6 ASHPSGTSGSTDTQY
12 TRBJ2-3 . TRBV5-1 ASSVQGGTDTQY
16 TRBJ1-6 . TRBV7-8 ASSSRITGGAYNSPLH
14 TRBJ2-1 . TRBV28 ASSFLPGGSYNEQF
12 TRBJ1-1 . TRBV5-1 ASSPGTGGTEAF
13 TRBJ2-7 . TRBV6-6 ASSYTRGLVYEQY
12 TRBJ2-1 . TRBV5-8 ASSPTDRDYEQF
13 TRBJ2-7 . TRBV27 ASSFGVEEGYEQY
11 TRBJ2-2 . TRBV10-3 AIGLENTGELF
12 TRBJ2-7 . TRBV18 ASSPELGGYEQY
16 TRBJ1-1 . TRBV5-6 ASSFFSGTGGSDTEAF
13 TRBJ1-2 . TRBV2 ASSREGGPLYGYT
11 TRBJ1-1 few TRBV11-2 ASRIQLNTEAF
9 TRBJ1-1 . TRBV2 ASREEGRAF